The clone carrying this T cell receptor (beta chain) was seen only a few times. The antigen is not known. TCR cDNA was made by 5'RACE template switching, adding a universal primer site and UMIs. TCRdb fed the 5' RACE reads into MiXCR, producing one record per CDR3 protein. The profile shows about 330,000 distinct CDR3 sequences, around 6.8% of them singletons. With V trimmed by 1 base and J by 2 bases, 6 bases remained unmatched. The CDR3 has 17 amino acids. Germline CDR1 SGHRS, CDR2 YFSETQ. This specimen belongs to a study of T cells after yellow fever vaccination. The study's findings and limits: The booster response re-showed most primary clones: 96% CD4, 88% CD8. It was the secondary response that reached its peak faster, day 5 versus 15, but it was weaker.

Sequenced material: PBMCs, taken about 49 days after the first yellow fever vaccination. V usage is TRBV5-1 and J usage is TRBJ2-1, with 10 bases aligning to TRBD2. The TCR was taken from a man younger than 35 who received the YFV17D yellow fever vaccine. CDR3 sequence (DNA): TGCGCCAGCAGCTTGTTAGCTAGCGGGGGCCCCTACAATGAGCAGTTCTTC. It specifies CASSLLASGGPYNEQFF.